This note documents a single T cell receptor beta chain sequence. The V and J ends lost 4 bases and 2 bases respectively, with 14 bases between them. CDR1 and CDR2 (germline): SNHLY, FYNNEI. The CDR3 has 15 residues. The data belong to a study of control samples from healthy donors and cancer patients. TCRdb's copy holds only in-frame clones and misses some; the assay was immunoSEQ multiplex PCR. In the table there are fewer than 300,000 clones, about four fifths of which are singletons. Specimen: PBMCs. This TCR was recovered from a woman aged 55-70 years with lung cancer. The chain couples TRBV2 to TRBJ2-5; weak D call: TRBD2 (5 bases). The CDR3 loop is CASSGRLMGQETQYF. CDR3 coding DNA: TGTGCCAGCAGTGGGAGGCTTATGGGGCAAGAGACCCAGTACTTC. Complete variable domain (other parts from reference TRBV2 and TRBJ2-5): EPEVTQTPSHQVTQMGQEVILRCVPISNHLYFYWYRQILGQKVEFLVSFYNNEISEKSEIFDDQFSVERPDGSNFTLKIRSTKLEDSAMYFCASSGRLMGQETQYFGPGTRLLVL.